The next 18 T cell receptor beta chains were all read from a single sample in a study of shared T cell receptors in the human thymus. Assay: immunoSEQ multiplex PCR; the TCRdb copy retains only in-frame clones and omits some. Found here are 720,000 or so clones, approximately 85% of them singletons; the top ten hold more than 0.008%. This sample was also put to use in a study of human thymus T cells.

The sequenced sample consisted of thymocytes. These receptors were taken from a girl less than two years old with a congenital heart defect.

The V gene is TRBV7-2, the J gene TRBJ1-5; D not resolved. Per germline, CDR1 SGHTA and CDR2 FQGNSA. V was cut by 1 base and J by 4 bases, with 11 bases left in between. The CDR3 spans 15 residues. Here the CDR3 reads CASSLEISRNQPQHF. The CDR3 region has the DNA TGTGCCAGCAGCTTAGAAATTTCCAGGAATCAGCCCCAGCATTTT. The full variable domain, with the rest looked up from reference TRBV7-2 and TRBJ1-5, is GAGVSQSPSNKVTEKGKDVELRCDPISGHTALYWYRQSLGQGLEFLIYFQGNSAPDKSGLPSDRFSAERTGGSVSTLTIQRTQQEDSAVYLCASSLEISRNQPQHFGDGTRLSIL.

This chain connects TRBV9 to TRBJ1-2; no clear D. V was shortened by 3 bases and J by 8 bases, with 11 bases between the two germline ends. Germline CDR1 and CDR2: SGDLS and YYNGEE. This CDR3 comprises 12 residues. The CDR3 DNA is TGTGCCAGCAGCGATGGGAGAGGGGGCTACACCTTC. Protein sequence: CASSDGRGGYTF.

This chain connects TRBV11-2 to TRBJ1-5; D not resolved. V was trimmed by 5 bases and J by 3 bases, leaving 11 bases between them. CDR1 SGHAT and CDR2 FQNNGV come from the germline V gene. The CDR3 is 14 residues long. CDR3 sequence (DNA): TGTGCCAGCAGCGCCAAGGGAGACAATCAGCCCCAGCATTTT. Translation gives CASSAKGDNQPQHF.

On this clone itself: Germline is not matched at one junction end, which may reflect a read error. This rearrangement joins TRBV18 to TRBJ1-5; TRBD1 matches at 10 bases. The CDR3 length is 16 residues. CDR1 KGHSH and CDR2 LQKENI come from the germline V gene. The CDR3 DNA reads TGTGCCAGCTCACCGACGGACAGGGGGAGCAATCGGCCCCAGCATTTT. Translation gives CASSPTDRGSNRPQHF.

V usage is TRBV11-2 and J usage is TRBJ1-6; D unclear. Per germline, CDR1 SGHAT and CDR2 FQNNGV. The CDR3 totals 13 residues. V shed 3 bases and J shed 10 bases, with 10 bases lying between them. The CDR3 is CASSLGSGSPLHF. Written as DNA, the CDR3 is TGTGCCAGCAGCTTGGGTTCGGGGTCACCCCTCCACTTT. Full variable domain (rest looked up from reference TRBV11-2 and TRBJ1-6): EAGVAQSPRYKIIEKRQSVAFWCNPISGHATLYWYQQILGQGPKLLIQFQNNGVVDDSQLPKDRFSAERLKGVDSTLKIQPAKLEDSAVYLCASSLGSGSPLHFGNGTRLTVT.

The chain carries TRBV7-9 and TRBJ2-7, with D possibly being TRBD1 (6 bases). In germline, CDR1 is SEHNR, CDR2 FQNEAQ (reference sequence). Trimming shortened V by 5 bases and J by 3 bases, and 11 bases separated the two germline ends. The CDR3 is 13 amino acids. As DNA, the CDR3 is TGTGCCAGCAGCCGGGACACGAGCTACGAGCAGTACTTC. It is translated as CASSRDTSYEQYF.

The chain employs TRBV7-6 and TRBJ2-5; D remains ambiguous. The CDR3 totals 14 residues. Trimming took 5 bases from V and 4 from J, leaving 14 bases between them. The germline CDR1 and CDR2 sequences are SGHVS and FNYEAQ. In DNA, the CDR3 is TGTGCCAGCAGCCCCCCGGCCCGAGGAGAGACCCAGTACTTC. Translated, it gives CASSPPARGETQYF.

V gene TRBV27 combines with J gene TRBJ1-1, with 7 nucleotides matching TRBD1. The CDR3 is 17 amino acids. Losses at the gene ends were 6 bases for V and 1 base for J; bases not matched to a gene: 14. From germline, CDR1 is MNHEY and CDR2 SMNVEV (reference sequence). As DNA, the CDR3 is TGTGCCAGCAGCGATCGGGACAGCGTAAAATCGAACACTGAAGCTTTCTTT. Translation: CASSDRDSVKSNTEAFF.

The gene calls are TRBV16 and TRBJ2-1, with TRBD2 matching 10 bases. CDR3 length: 20 residues. V lost 0 bases and J lost 8; bases outside the gene matches: 19. Germline V gives CDR1 KGHSY, CDR2 FQNENV. CDR3 nucleotide sequence: TGTGCCAGCAGCCAATCGGTACCGAGCGGGGGGGCCTCGGCTTCGGATGAGCAGTTCTTC. This sequence encodes CASSQSVPSGGASASDEQFF.

The CDR3 sequence is CASSQEPAADTQYF. CDR3 DNA sequence: TGCGCCAGCAGCCAAGAACCAGCGGCAGATACGCAGTATTTT. The V call is TRBV4-3, the J call TRBJ2-3, with D possibly matching TRBD2 (5 bases). The CDR3 sequence is 14 residues long. Germline V lookup: CDR1 LGHNA, CDR2 YSLEER. The V end lost 0 bases, the J end lost 4 bases, and 8 bases lay between the germline ends.

The chain couples TRBV5-6 to TRBJ2-7, with D possibly being TRBD1 (6 bases). CDR1 is SGHDT, CDR2 YYEEEE, per germline. This CDR3 spans 15 amino acids. Trimming removed 4 bases from V and 2 bases from J, with 16 bases in between. CDR3 region: CASSHYTGQTYEQYF. The CDR3 DNA reads TGTGCCAGCAGCCACTATACCGGACAGACCTACGAGCAGTACTTC.

V and J are TRBV2 and TRBJ1-3, with TRBD1 matching 7 bases. There are 14 residues in the CDR3. J was trimmed by 2 bases and V by 6 bases; bases with no gene match: 4. The germline V gene encodes CDR1 SNHLY and CDR2 FYNNEI. This chain's CDR3 is CASSLDRAGNTIYF. The CDR3, as DNA: TGTGCCAGCAGCCTTGACAGGGCTGGAAACACCATATATTTT.

The chain links TRBV27 to TRBJ2-3; the D gene is possibly TRBD2 (6 bases). V lost 5 bases and J 0 bases, leaving 15 bases between the germline ends. The CDR3 consists of 16 residues. Germline V gene lookup returns CDR1 MNHEY and CDR2 SMNVEV (reference sequence). The chain's CDR3 is CASSLNRGISTDTQYF. Here the CDR3 DNA reads TGTGCCAGCAGTCTTAACCGGGGGATAAGCACAGATACGCAGTATTTT.

The chain has TRBV7-9 and TRBJ1-1; D gene unclear. Germline V gene lookup returns CDR1 SEHNR and CDR2 FQNEAQ (reference sequence). This CDR3 comprises 17 residues. The V end lost 0 bases, the J end lost 1 base, and 15 bases lay between the germline ends. The CDR3 DNA follows: TGTGCCAGCAGCTTAGCGTTTAGAGGGCTACCGAACACTGAAGCTTTCTTT. Encoded protein: CASSLAFRGLPNTEAFF. Full variable domain (remainder filled in from reference TRBV7-9 and TRBJ1-1): DTGVSQNPRHKITKRGQNVTFRCDPISEHNRLYWYRQTLGQGPEFLTYFQNEAQLEKSRLLSDRFSAERPKGSFSTLEIQRTEQGDSAMYLCASSLAFRGLPNTEAFFGQGTRLTVV.

This clone was observed once. V gene TRBV7-2 combines with J gene TRBJ2-7, with 14 bases aligning to TRBD2. This CDR3 has 19 amino acids. V dropped 5 bases and J dropped 1; count of bases not matched to a gene: 13. CDR1 and CDR2 from the germline V gene are SGHTA and FQGNSA. The CDR3 DNA sequence: TGTGCCAGCAGCCTTGGGACTAGCGGGGGCCTTTTGGTTTCCTACGAGCAGTACTTC. Translation gives CASSLGTSGGLLVSYEQYF.

This clone was detected a few times. The J gene is TRBJ2-7, the V gene TRBV6-1; TRBD1 agrees at 7 bases. Looked up from germline, CDR1 is MNHNS and CDR2 is SASEGT. The CDR3 runs to 13 residues. DNA for the CDR3: TGTGCTATCGCCGAGGGGGCCTCCTACGAGCAGTACTTC. This gives the protein CAIAEGASYEQYF.

A few counts support this clone. The genes are TRBV15 and TRBJ1-2; D not resolved. Germline CDR1 reads LNHNV; CDR2 reads YYDKDF (reference sequence). V was trimmed by 4 bases and J by 0 bases, leaving 15 bases between them. CDR3 length equals 16 residues. CDR3 DNA: TGTGCCACCAGCAAAAACACAACGAACCCTAACTATGGCTACACCTTC. This gives the protein CATSKNTTNPNYGYTF.

The chain combines TRBV5-1 with TRBJ1-2; TRBD1 matches at 7 bases. The junction had 9 bases not matched to a gene; V was cut back by 4 bases and J by 6 bases. The CDR3 covers 14 residues. CDR1 and CDR2 from the germline V gene are SGHRS and YFSETQ. The CDR3 is CASSSVGQMDGYTF. CDR3 nucleotide sequence: TGCGCCAGCAGCAGTGTGGGACAGATGGATGGCTACACCTTC.